This entry lists 21 T cell receptor beta chains sequenced from one sample in a study of spatial heterogeneity in lung cancer. Whole-study findings and limits: One measure, the expanded intratumoral alpha and beta TCR count, tracked tumor mutation counts.

The time point: sample taken at primary tumor resection. TCRdb reanalysed the 5' RACE reads using MiXCR and keeps one entry per CDR3 protein. The sample consists of roughly 10,000 distinct CDR3 sequences, about an eighth of them appearing once. Their cognate antigens are unknown. Here the sequenced sample was lung tumor tissue, taken at surgery. Receptors were obtained from a female donor with early-stage non-small cell lung cancer.

The chain joins TRBV6-4 to TRBJ2-7, with unresolved D. V was clipped by 9 bases and J by 2 bases, with 5 bases between them. The CDR3 has 10 residues. The germline CDR1 and CDR2 sequences are MRHNA and SNTAGT. CDR3 DNA sequence: TGTGCCAGAGTGACCTACGAGCAGTACTTC. Protein: CARVTYEQYF.

This clonotype was seen only a few times. The CDR3 DNA sequence: TGTGCCAGCAGCTTTCTACAGGGACGGGGGTCAGAGACCCAGTACTTC. Translation: CASSFLQGRGSETQYF. The chain uses TRBV7-9 and TRBJ2-5; perhaps D is TRBD1 or TRBD2 (6 bases each). V shed 3 bases and J shed 4 bases, with 18 bases lying between them. CDR1 is SEHNR and CDR2 is FQNEAQ in the germline V gene (reference sequence). The CDR3 is 16 residues long. Complete variable domain (other parts from reference TRBV7-9 and TRBJ2-5): DTGVSQNPRHKITKRGQNVTFRCDPISEHNRLYWYRQTLGQGPEFLTYFQNEAQLEKSRLLSDRFSAERPKGSFSTLEIQRTEQGDSAMYLCASSFLQGRGSETQYFGPGTRLLVL.

The gene calls are TRBV6-5 and TRBJ2-7, with 7 nucleotides matching TRBD1. Unmatched junction bases numbered 16, after V lost 5 bases and J lost 3 bases. The germline gives CDR1 MNHEY, CDR2 SVGAGI. The CDR3 has 17 residues. The DNA for the CDR3 is TGTGCCAGCAGTAGGGCGCTTTCGACAGGGTATATCTACGAGCAGTACTTC. It encodes CASSRALSTGYIYEQYF.

This clonotype was counted only a few times. The chain recombines TRBV6-5 with TRBJ2-7; 10 bases line up with TRBD1. V dropped 4 bases and J dropped 4; count of bases not matched to a gene: 7. This CDR3 contains 15 residues. CDR1 and CDR2 from the germline V gene are MNHEY and SVGAGI. CDR3 loop: CASSSTGTGVYEQYF. The CDR3 DNA follows: TGTGCCAGCAGTTCTACCGGGACAGGGGTTTACGAGCAGTACTTC.

This clonotype showed up just a few times. J is TRBJ2-1 and V is TRBV24-1, with TRBD2 matching 14 bases. CDR3 length: 17 residues. The J segment lost 0 bases and the V segment lost 6 bases, leaving 3 bases of the junction unmatched. CDR1 is KGHDR, CDR2 SFDVKD, per germline. CDR3 in DNA: TGTGCCACCAGTTGGGGGACTAGCGGGAGCTCCTACAATGAGCAGTTCTTC. Translation gives CATSWGTSGSSYNEQFF.

The chain couples TRBV29-1 to TRBJ1-2, with D perhaps matching TRBD1 (5 bases). The CDR3 runs to 13 residues. V was trimmed by 1 base and J by 6 bases, leaving 12 bases between them. CDR1 and CDR2 from the germline V gene are SQVTM and ANQGSEA. CDR3 in amino acids: CSVEGLGADGYTF. CDR3 sequence (DNA): TGCAGCGTTGAAGGGTTAGGGGCGGATGGCTACACCTTC.

This clonotype was seen at least ten times. The CDR3 protein is CAIKPSPTDTQYF. CDR3 coding DNA: TGTGCCATCAAGCCGAGCCCCACAGATACGCAGTATTTT. The V and J genes are TRBV10-3 and TRBJ2-3; the D is unclear. This CDR3 is built from 13 residues. V lost 7 bases and J 2 bases, leaving 10 bases between the germline ends. Germline V gives CDR1 ENHRY, CDR2 SYGVKD.

This clonotype has a count of ten or more. The chain recombines TRBV5-5 with TRBJ1-2, with D unclear. The CDR3 has 13 amino acids. Trimming cost V 0 bases and J 7 bases, with 10 bases left between them. From germline, CDR1 is SGHKS and CDR2 YYEKEE (reference sequence). This chain's CDR3 is CASSLVTAGGYTF. CDR3 DNA sequence: TGTGCCAGCAGCTTGGTCACAGCGGGTGGCTACACCTTC.

This clonotype was counted at least ten times. This rearrangement joins TRBV12-3 or TRBV12-4 to TRBJ1-5, with D uncertain. This CDR3 region has 16 residues. Trimming stripped 7 bases from V and 0 bases from J, with 16 bases between. The CDR3: CASTADAAFSNQPQHF. CDR3 in DNA: TGTGCCAGCACCGCTGATGCGGCTTTTAGCAATCAGCCCCAGCATTTT.

This clonotype is judged medium-sized. The J gene is TRBJ2-7, the V gene TRBV7-9; D might be TRBD1 or TRBD2, each matching 5 bases. Germline-derived CDR1 and CDR2 are SEHNR and FQNEAQ (reference sequence). The CDR3 has 16 amino acids. V gave up 1 base and J gave up 3 bases, with 16 bases separating them. The CDR3 loop reads CASSLGGGRELYEQYF. The DNA of the CDR3 is TGTGCCAGCAGCTTAGGTGGGGGACGGGAACTCTACGAGCAGTACTTC.

Many counts were recorded for this clonotype. The rearrangement uses TRBV28 and TRBJ1-4, with 7 bases fitting TRBD1. From germline, CDR1 is MDHEN and CDR2 SYDVKM. V trimming: 4 bases; J trimming: 8 bases; junction bases outside the gene matches: 7. This CDR3 has 14 amino acids. CDR3 region: CASSSGTVKEKLFF. For the CDR3, the DNA is TGTGCCAGCAGTTCCGGGACAGTCAAGGAAAAACTGTTTTTT. The entire variable domain, with the rest obtained from reference TRBV28 and TRBJ1-4, is as follows: DVKVTQSSRYLVKRTGEKVFLECVQDMDHENMFWYRQDPGLGLRLIYFSYDVKMKEKGDIPEGYSVSREKKERFSLILESASTNQTSMYLCASSSGTVKEKLFFGSGTQLSVL.

This clonotype showed up just a few times. The rearrangement uses TRBV5-5 and TRBJ2-5, with D possibly being TRBD1 (5 bases). Germline V lookup: CDR1 SGHKS, CDR2 YYEKEE (reference sequence). The germline V and J ends were trimmed by 0 bases and 4 bases, with 7 bases remaining between them. The CDR3 sequence is 13 residues long. CDR3 DNA: TGTGCCAGCAGCTTGGCAGGGCCAGAGACCCAGTACTTC. As protein: CASSLAGPETQYF.

The V call is TRBV7-9, the J call TRBJ1-2, with 7 positions matching TRBD1. The CDR3 covers 15 residues. J gave up 2 bases and V 1 base, and 4 bases lay outside the gene matches. Germline V CDR1 and CDR2: SEHNR, FQNEAQ (reference sequence). The CDR3 DNA reads TGTGCCAGCAGCTTAGAGGGGGCCAGCAACTATGGCTACACCTTC. It translates to CASSLEGASNYGYTF.

There are many counts of this clonotype. The chain carries TRBV6-2 or TRBV6-3 and TRBJ2-1; D not resolved. The germline V gene has CDR1 MNHEY and CDR2 SVGEGT. Trimming removed 7 bases at V and 5 bases at J, with 9 bases between. This CDR3 region has 12 residues. CDR3 in DNA: TGTGCCAGCAACGACTGGGACAATGAGCAGTTCTTC. Translating gives CASNDWDNEQFF.

J is TRBJ2-5 and V is TRBV7-2, with 10 nucleotides matching TRBD1. The CDR3 totals 14 residues. V dropped 5 bases and J dropped 5; count of bases not matched to a gene: 5. Germline V gives CDR1 SGHTA, CDR2 FQGNSA. Here the CDR3 reads CASSLGQGYETQYF. The CDR3 coding sequence is TGTGCCAGCAGCCTGGGACAGGGGTACGAGACCCAGTACTTC.

This clonotype was recorded once. V is TRBV12-3 or TRBV12-4 and J is TRBJ2-5; D call uncertain. The CDR3 is 14 residues long. Trimming stripped 1 base from V and 4 bases from J, with 10 bases between. CDR3 bases: TGTGCCAGCAGTTTAGGGAGAATCCGAGAGACCCAGTACTTC. As protein: CASSLGRIRETQYF.

The chain employs TRBV19 and TRBJ2-6, with D unresolved. Between the trimmed V and J ends, which lost 1 base and 0 bases, there was a span of 7 bases. Germline values: CDR1 LNHDA, CDR2 SQIVND (reference sequence). This CDR3 region has 16 residues. In DNA, the CDR3 is TGTGCCAGTAGTATAGGTCGGGTCTCTGGGGCCAACGTCCTGACTTTC. This encodes CASSIGRVSGANVLTF.

This clonotype is termed medium-sized. V is TRBV18 and J is TRBJ1-2, with D possibly TRBD1 on 5 matching bases. V lost 1 base and J lost 4, with 10 bases in between. This CDR3 is built from 14 residues. Germline-derived CDR1 and CDR2 are KGHSH and LQKENI. The chain's CDR3 is CASSPRVGVYGYTF. Here the CDR3 DNA reads TGTGCCAGCTCACCACGTGTAGGGGTCTATGGCTACACCTTC.

This clonotype is judged medium-sized. The chain couples TRBV4-3 to TRBJ2-5; D is tentatively TRBD1 or TRBD2 (7 bases each). V was pared by 1 base and J by 5 bases, with 14 bases between. Germline assignment: CDR1 LGHNA and CDR2 YSLEER. The length of the CDR3 is 15 residues. Here the CDR3 reads CASSQASGGGETQYF. CDR3 nucleotides: TGCGCCAGCAGCCAAGCGTCAGGGGGAGGGGAGACCCAGTACTTC.

This clonotype is labeled medium-sized (0.01 to 0.1%). V is TRBV9 and J is TRBJ1-4; 12 bases fit TRBD1. The CDR3 runs 15 residues. The J segment lost 10 bases and the V segment lost 2 bases, leaving 6 bases of the junction unmatched. The germline V gene encodes CDR1 SGDLS and CDR2 YYNGEE. The CDR3 loop is CASSVGTGGQGKLFF. The CDR3 coding sequence is TGTGCCAGCAGCGTTGGGACAGGGGGCCAAGGAAAACTGTTTTTT.

Judged by abundance, this clonotype is medium-sized. CDR3 in amino acids: CATSDLPGRVSHKDNEKLFF. In DNA form, the CDR3 reads TGTGCCACCAGTGATTTGCCCGGCAGGGTTTCTCACAAAGATAATGAAAAACTGTTTTTT. The J gene is TRBJ1-4, the V gene TRBV24-1; TRBD1 is a possible D gene (5 bases). Trimming cost V 0 bases and J 4 bases, with 23 bases left between them. Germline V lookup: CDR1 KGHDR, CDR2 SFDVKD. This CDR3 has 20 amino acids.